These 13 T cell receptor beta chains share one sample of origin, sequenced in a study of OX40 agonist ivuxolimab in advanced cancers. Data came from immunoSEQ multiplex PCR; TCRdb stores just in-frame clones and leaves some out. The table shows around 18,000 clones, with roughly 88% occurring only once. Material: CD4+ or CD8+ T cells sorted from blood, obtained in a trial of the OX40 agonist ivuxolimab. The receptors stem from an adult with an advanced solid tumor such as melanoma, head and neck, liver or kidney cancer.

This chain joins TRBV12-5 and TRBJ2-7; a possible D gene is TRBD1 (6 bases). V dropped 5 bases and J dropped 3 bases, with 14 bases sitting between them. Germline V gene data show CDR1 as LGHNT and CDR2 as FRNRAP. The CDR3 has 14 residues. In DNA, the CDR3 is TGTGCTAGTGGTCCCCCCGACAGGTACTACGAGCAGTACTTC. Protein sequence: CASGPPDRYYEQYF.

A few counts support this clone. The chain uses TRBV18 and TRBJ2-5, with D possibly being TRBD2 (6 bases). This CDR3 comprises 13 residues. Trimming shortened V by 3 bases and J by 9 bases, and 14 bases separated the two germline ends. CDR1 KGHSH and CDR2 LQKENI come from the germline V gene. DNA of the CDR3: TGTGCCAGCTCACCGCGGGACGCCAAGGCCCAGTACTTC. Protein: CASSPRDAKAQYF.

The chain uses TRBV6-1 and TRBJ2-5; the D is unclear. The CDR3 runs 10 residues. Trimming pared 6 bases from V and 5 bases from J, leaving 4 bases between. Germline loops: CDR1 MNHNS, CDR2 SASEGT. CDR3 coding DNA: TGTGCCAGCAGGTCCGAGACCCAGTACTTC. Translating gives CASRSETQYF.

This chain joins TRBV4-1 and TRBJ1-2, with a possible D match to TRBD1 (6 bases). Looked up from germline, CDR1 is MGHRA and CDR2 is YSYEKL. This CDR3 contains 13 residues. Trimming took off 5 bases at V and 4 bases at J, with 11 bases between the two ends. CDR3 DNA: TGCGCCAGCAGCAGGGGGGGGATCTATGGCTACACCTTC. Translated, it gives CASSRGGIYGYTF.

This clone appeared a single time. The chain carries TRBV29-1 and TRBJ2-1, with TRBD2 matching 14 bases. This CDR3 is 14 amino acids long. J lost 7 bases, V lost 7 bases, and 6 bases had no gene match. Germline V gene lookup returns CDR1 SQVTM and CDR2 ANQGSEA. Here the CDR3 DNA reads TGCAGCGAAGCCGGACTAGCGGGAGGAAATGAGCAGTTCTTC. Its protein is CSEAGLAGGNEQFF.

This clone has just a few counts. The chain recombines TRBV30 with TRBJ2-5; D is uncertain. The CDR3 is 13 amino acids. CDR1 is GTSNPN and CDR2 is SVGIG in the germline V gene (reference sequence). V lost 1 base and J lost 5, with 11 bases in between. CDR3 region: CAWSAPSRETQYF. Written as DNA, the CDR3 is TGTGCCTGGAGTGCCCCCAGTAGGGAGACCCAGTACTTC. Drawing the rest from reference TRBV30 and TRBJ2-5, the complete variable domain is SQTIHQWPATLVQPVGSPLSLECTVEGTSNPNLYWYRQAAGRGLQLLFYSVGIGQISSEVPQNLSASRPQDRQFILSSKKLLLSDSGFYLCAWSAPSRETQYFGPGTRLLVL.

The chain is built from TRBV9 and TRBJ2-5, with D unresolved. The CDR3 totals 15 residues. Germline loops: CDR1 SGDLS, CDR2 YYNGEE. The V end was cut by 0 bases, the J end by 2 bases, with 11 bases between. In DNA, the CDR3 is TGTGCCAGCAGCGTAGAGGGATCCCAGCAAGAGACCCAGTACTTC. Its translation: CASSVEGSQQETQYF.

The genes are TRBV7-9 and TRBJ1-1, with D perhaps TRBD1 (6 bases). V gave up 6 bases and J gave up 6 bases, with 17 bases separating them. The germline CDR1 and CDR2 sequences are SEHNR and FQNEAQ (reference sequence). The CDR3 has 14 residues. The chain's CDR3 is CASRVPLQGPEAFF. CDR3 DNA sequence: TGTGCCAGCAGGGTCCCATTACAGGGCCCTGAAGCTTTCTTT.

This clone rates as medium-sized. CDR3 nucleotide sequence: TGTGCCAGCAGCTTGGGGACTAGCGGGACCAGCTCCTACGAGCAGTACTTC. This translates into CASSLGTSGTSSYEQYF. The V gene is TRBV5-6, the J gene TRBJ2-7; 12 bases are a match to TRBD2. The CDR3 runs 17 residues. Germline CDR1 SGHDT, CDR2 YYEEEE. With V trimmed by 0 bases and J by 0 bases, 4 bases remained unmatched.

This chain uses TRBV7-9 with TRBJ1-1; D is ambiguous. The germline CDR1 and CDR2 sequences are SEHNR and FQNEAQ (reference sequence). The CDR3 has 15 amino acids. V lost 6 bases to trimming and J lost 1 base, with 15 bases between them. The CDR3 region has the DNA TGTGCCAGCAGGTTCGCAGGTTCCCCGAACACTGAAGCTTTCTTT. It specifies CASRFAGSPNTEAFF.

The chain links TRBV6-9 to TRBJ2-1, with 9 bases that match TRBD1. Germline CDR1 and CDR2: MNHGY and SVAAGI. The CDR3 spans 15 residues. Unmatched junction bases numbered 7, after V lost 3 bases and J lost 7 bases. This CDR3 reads CASSYSSGTGNEQFF. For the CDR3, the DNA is TGTGCCAGCAGTTACTCTTCCGGGACAGGGAATGAGCAGTTCTTC.

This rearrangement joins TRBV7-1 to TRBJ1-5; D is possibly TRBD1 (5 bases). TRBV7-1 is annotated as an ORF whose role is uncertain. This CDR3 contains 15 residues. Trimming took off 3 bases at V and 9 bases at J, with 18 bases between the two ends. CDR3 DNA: TGTGCCAGCAGCTCCCGGGACGGACGCACGGGGCCCCAGCATTTT. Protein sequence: CASSSRDGRTGPQHF.

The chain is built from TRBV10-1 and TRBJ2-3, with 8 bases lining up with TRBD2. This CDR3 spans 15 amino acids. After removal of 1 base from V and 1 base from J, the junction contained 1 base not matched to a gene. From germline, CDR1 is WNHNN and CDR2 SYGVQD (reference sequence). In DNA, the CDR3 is TGCGCCAGCAGTGAGTTGACTAGCGGCACAGATACGCAGTATTTT. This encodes CASSELTSGTDTQYF.